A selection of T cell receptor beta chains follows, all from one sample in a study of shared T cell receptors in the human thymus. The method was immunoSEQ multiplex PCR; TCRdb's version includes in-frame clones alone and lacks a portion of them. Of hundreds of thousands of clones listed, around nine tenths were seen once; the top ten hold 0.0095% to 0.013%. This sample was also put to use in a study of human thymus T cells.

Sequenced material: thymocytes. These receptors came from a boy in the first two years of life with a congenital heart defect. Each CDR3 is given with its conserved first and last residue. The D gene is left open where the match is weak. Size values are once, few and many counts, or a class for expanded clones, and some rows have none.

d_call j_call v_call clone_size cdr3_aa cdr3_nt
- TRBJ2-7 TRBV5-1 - CASSVSRGPYEQYF TGCGCCAGCAGCGTCTCCAGGGGCCCCTACGAGCAGTACTTC
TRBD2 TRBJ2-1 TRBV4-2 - CASSQDRPGLAGYNEQFF TGTGCCAGCAGCCAAGATAGACCCGGACTAGCGGGCTACAATGAGCAGTTCTTC
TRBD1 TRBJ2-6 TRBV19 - CASSPTVQGEVTGANVLTF TGTGCCAGTAGTCCCACCGTACAGGGGGAGGTGACTGGGGCCAACGTCCTGACTTTC
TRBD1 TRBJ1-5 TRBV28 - CASSPNRGKYQPQHF TGTGCCAGCAGCCCCAACAGGGGGAAGTATCAGCCCCAGCATTTT
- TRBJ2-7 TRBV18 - CASSPAGPSSYEQYF TGTGCCAGCTCACCCGCGGGGCCTAGCTCCTACGAGCAGTACTTC
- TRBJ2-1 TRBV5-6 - CASSLGSGPHNEQFF TGTGCCAGCAGCTTGGGTTCGGGTCCACACAATGAGCAGTTCTTC
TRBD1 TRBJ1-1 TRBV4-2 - CASSPRGTGSLNTEAFF TGTGCCAGCAGCCCGAGGGGGACAGGGAGCTTGAACACTGAAGCTTTCTTT
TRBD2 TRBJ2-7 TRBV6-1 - CASSPRASGPYEQYF TGTGCCAGCAGTCCACGGGCTAGCGGGCCCTACGAGCAGTACTTC
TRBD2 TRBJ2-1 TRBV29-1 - CSAGTSGLRNEQFF TGCAGCGCCGGGACTAGCGGCCTGAGGAATGAGCAGTTCTTC
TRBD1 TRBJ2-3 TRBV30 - CAWRSTGDFADTQYF TGTGCCTGGAGGTCGACAGGGGATTTCGCAGATACGCAGTATTTT
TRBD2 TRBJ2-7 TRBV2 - CASSEIGRGGALNPQYEQYF TGTGCCAGCAGTGAAATCGGCCGGGGGGGGGCCCTAAACCCTCAGTACGAGCAGTACTTC
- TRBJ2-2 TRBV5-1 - CASTNVAGPNTGELFF TGCGCCAGCACCAACGTGGCGGGCCCGAACACCGGGGAGCTGTTTTTT
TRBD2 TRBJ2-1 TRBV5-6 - CASSFPGLAPYNEQFF TGTGCCAGCAGCTTCCCGGGACTAGCGCCTTACAATGAGCAGTTCTTC
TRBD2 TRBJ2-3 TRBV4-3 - CASSQDATSGTTDTQYF TGCGCCAGCAGCCAAGATGCGACTAGCGGGACGACAGATACGCAGTATTTT
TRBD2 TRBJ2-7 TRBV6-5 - CASRPASGSNYEQYF TGTGCCAGCAGGCCTGCTAGCGGGTCAAACTACGAGCAGTACTTC
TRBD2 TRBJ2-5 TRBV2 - CASTDGLEAETQYF TGTGCCTCCACGGACGGACTAGAGGCTGAGACCCAGTACTTC
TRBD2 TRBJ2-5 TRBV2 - CASSQLAGGPELETQYF TGTGCCAGCAGTCAACTAGCGGGAGGGCCAGAGTTGGAGACCCAGTACTTC
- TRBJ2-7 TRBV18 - CASSPEAKGRSYEQYF TGTGCCAGCTCACCGGAAGCGAAGGGGCGCTCCTACGAGCAGTACTTC
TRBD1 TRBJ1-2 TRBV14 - CASSQDHYLGQEDYGYTF TGTGCCAGCAGCCAAGATCATTACCTCGGACAGGAGGACTATGGCTACACCTTC
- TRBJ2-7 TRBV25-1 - CASSDSGGPRDSSYEQYF TGTGCCAGCAGTGACTCGGGGGGGCCCCGGGACAGCTCCTACGAGCAGTACTTC
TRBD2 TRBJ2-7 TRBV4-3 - CASSRLGTSGTYEQYF TGCGCCAGCAGCCGCCTAGGGACTAGCGGCACCTACGAGCAGTACTTC
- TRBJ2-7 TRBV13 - CASSPRGLSYEQYF TGTGCCAGCAGCCCTAGGGGCCTCTCCTACGAGCAGTACTTC
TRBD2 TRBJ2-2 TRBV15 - CATSFLSGTSTGELFF TGTGCCACCAGCTTTCTAAGCGGGACCTCAACCGGGGAGCTGTTTTTT
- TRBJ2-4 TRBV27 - CASSRRDPGENIQYF TGTGCCAGCAGCAGACGGGACCCAGGGGAAAACATTCAGTACTTC
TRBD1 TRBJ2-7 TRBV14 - CASSQELRGRRYF TGTGCCAGCAGCCAAGAGTTGAGGGGGCGGCGGTACTTC
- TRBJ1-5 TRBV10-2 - CATSTGVDQPQHF TGCGCCACTTCGACAGGCGTAGATCAGCCCCAGCATTTT
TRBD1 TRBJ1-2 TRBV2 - CADSGGWGYGYTF TGTGCCGATTCAGGGGGCTGGGGCTATGGCTACACCTTC
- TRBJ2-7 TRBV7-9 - CASSSRTVSSDPYEQYF TGTGCCAGCAGCTCACGGACAGTCTCGAGTGACCCCTACGAGCAGTACTTC
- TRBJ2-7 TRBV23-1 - CASSQSQAPYEQYF TGCGCCAGCAGTCAATCGCAGGCCCCCTACGAGCAGTACTTC
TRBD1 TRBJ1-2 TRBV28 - CASRTTDRGRKNGYTF TGTGCCAGCCGAACTACCGACAGGGGGCGCAAGAATGGCTACACCTTC
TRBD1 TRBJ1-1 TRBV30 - CAWTNAGGRKGTEAFF TGTGCCTGGACCAACGCAGGGGGCAGGAAAGGAACTGAAGCTTTCTTT
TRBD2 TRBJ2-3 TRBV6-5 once CASMGREQADTQYF TGTGCCAGCATGGGGCGGGAGCAGGCAGATACGCAGTATTTT